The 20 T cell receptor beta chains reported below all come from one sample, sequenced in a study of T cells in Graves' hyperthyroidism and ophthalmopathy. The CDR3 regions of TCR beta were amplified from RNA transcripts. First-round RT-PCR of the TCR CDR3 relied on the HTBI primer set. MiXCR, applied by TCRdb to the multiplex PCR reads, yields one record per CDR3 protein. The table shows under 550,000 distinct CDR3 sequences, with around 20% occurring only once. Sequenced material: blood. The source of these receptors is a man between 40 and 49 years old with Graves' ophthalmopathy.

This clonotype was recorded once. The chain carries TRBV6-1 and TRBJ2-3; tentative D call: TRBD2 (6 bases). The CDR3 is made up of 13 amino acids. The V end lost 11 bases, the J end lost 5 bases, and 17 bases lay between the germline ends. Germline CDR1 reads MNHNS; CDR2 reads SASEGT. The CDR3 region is CAGKVPGGDTQYF. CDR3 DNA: TGTGCCGGAAAAGTCCCCGGGGGAGATACGCAGTATTTT.

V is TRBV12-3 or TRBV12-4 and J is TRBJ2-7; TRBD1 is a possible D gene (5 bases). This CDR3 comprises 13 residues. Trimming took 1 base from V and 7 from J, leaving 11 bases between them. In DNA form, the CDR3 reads TGTGCCAGCAGTTTAGAGGCAGGGTGGGAGCAGTACTTC. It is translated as CASSLEAGWEQYF.

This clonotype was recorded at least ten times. The CDR3 sequence: CASEYRANYGYTF. As DNA, the CDR3 is TGTGCCAGCGAATACAGGGCGAACTATGGCTACACCTTC. V gene TRBV2 combines with J gene TRBJ1-2; weak D call: TRBD1 (6 bases). This CDR3 is built from 13 residues. CDR1 is SNHLY, CDR2 FYNNEI, per germline. Deletions cut 8 bases from V and 2 bases from J, with 12 bases between.

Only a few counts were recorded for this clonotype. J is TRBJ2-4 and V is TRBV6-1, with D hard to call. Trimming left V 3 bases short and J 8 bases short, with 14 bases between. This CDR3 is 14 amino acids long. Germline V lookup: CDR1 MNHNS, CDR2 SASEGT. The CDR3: CASSDNPGRDIQYF. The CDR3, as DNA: TGTGCCAGCAGTGACAATCCCGGTCGCGACATTCAGTACTTC.

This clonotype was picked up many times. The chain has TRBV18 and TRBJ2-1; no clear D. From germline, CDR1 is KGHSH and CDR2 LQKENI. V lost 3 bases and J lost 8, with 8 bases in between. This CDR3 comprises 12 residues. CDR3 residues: CASSPWSDEQFF. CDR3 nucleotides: TGTGCCAGCTCACCCTGGTCCGATGAGCAGTTCTTC. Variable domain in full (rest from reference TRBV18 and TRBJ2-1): NAGVMQNPRHLVRRRGQEARLRCSPMKGHSHVYWYRQLPEEGLKFMVYLQKENIIDESGMPKERFSAEFPKEGPSILRIQQVVRGDSAAYFCASSPWSDEQFFGPGTRLTVL.

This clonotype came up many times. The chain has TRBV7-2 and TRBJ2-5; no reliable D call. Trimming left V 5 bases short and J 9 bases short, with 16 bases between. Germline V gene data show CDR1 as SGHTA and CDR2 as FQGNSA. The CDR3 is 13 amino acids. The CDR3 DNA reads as TGTGCCAGCAGCCCCTGGGCCCCCCCGCCCCAGTACTTC. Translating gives CASSPWAPPPQYF.

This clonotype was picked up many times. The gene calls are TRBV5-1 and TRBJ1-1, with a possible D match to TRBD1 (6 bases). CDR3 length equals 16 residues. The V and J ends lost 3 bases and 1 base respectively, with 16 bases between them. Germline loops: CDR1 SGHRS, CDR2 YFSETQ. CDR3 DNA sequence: TGCGCCAGCAGCTCGGACAGTGGGCAAGCGAACACTGAAGCTTTCTTT. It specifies CASSSDSGQANTEAFF.

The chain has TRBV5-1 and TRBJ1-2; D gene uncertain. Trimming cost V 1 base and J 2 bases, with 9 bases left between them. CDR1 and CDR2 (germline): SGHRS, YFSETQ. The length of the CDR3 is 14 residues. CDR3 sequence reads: CASSLTDGNYGYTF. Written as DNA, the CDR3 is TGCGCCAGCAGCTTGACGGACGGAAACTATGGCTACACCTTC.

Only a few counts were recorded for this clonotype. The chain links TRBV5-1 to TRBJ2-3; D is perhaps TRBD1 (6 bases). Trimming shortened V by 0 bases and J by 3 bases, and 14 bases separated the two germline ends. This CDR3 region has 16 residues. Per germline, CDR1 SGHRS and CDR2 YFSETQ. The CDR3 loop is CASSLVLGGATDTQYF. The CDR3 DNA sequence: TGCGCCAGCAGCTTGGTTTTAGGGGGAGCGACAGATACGCAGTATTTT. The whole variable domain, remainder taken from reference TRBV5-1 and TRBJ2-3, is KAGVTQTPRYLIKTRGQQVTLSCSPISGHRSVSWYQQTPGQGLQFLFEYFSETQRNKGNFPGRFSGRQFSNSRSEMNVSTLELGDSALYLCASSLVLGGATDTQYFGPGTRLTVL.

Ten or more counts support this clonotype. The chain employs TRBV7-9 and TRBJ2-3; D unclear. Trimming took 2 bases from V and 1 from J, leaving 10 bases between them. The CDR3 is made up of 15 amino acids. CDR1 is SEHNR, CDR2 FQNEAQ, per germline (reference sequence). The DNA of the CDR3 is TGTGCCAGCAGCTTATCTGGGCAGGGCACAGATACGCAGTATTTT. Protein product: CASSLSGQGTDTQYF.

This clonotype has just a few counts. The CDR3 is CASSLGDRGLMREQYF. CDR3 sequence (DNA): TGTGCCAGCAGCTTAGGAGATAGGGGGCTGATGCGGGAGCAGTACTTC. The V gene is TRBV11-2, the J gene TRBJ2-7, with 7 positions matching TRBD1. V shed 1 base, J shed 7 bases, and the junction held 13 bases outside the gene matches. Germline V lookup: CDR1 SGHAT, CDR2 FQNNGV. The CDR3 length is 16 residues.

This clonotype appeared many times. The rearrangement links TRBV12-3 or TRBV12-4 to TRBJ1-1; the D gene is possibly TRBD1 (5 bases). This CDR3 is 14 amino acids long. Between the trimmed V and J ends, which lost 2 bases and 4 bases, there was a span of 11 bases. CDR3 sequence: CASSLKGGGTEAFF. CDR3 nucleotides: TGTGCCAGCAGTTTAAAGGGCGGGGGCACTGAAGCTTTCTTT.

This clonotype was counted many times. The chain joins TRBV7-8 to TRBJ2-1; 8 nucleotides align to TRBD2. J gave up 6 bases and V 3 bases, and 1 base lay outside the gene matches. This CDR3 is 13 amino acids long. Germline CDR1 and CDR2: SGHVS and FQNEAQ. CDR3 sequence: CASSFRGGNEQFF. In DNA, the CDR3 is TGTGCCAGCAGCTTTCGGGGGGGCAATGAGCAGTTCTTC.

The CDR3 protein is CASALVSYNEQYF. CDR3 DNA sequence: TGTGCCAGCGCCCTGGTTTCCTACAATGAGCAGTACTTC. This chain links TRBV6-1 with TRBJ2-1; the D is unclear. The J call may be in error: the DNA end matches TRBJ2-7 better. The germline V gene has CDR1 MNHNS and CDR2 SASEGT. The CDR3 loop spans 13 amino acids.

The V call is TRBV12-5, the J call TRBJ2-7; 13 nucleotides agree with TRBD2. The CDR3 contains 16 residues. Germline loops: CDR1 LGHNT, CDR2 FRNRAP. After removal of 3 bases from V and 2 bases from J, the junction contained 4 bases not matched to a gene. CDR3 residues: CASGFGTSGVPYEQYF. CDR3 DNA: TGTGCTAGTGGTTTTGGGACTAGCGGGGTGCCCTACGAGCAGTACTTC.

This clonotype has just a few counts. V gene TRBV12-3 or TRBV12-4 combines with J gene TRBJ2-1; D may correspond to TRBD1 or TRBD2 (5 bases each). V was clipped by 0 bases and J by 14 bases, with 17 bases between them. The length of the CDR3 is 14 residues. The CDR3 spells CASSLAQGTSLEFF. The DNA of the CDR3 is TGTGCCAGCAGTTTAGCGCAAGGGACCTCGTTGGAGTTCTTC.

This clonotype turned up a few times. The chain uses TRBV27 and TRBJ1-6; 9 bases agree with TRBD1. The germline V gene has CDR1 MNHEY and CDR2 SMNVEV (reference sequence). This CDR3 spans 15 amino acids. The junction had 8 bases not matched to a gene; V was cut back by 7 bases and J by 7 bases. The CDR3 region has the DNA TGTGCCAGCACCAGGGGGGGGACAGGGAATTCACCCCTCCACTTT. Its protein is CASTRGGTGNSPLHF.

DNA for the CDR3: TGTGCCAGCAGCCTACAGTATACGGCCAAAAACATTCAGTACTTC. Its protein is CASSLQYTAKNIQYF. The chain couples TRBV27 to TRBJ2-4; no reliable D call. Trimming removed 6 bases at V and 1 base at J, with 13 bases between. Germline CDR1 MNHEY, CDR2 SMNVEV (reference sequence). CDR3 size: 15 residues.

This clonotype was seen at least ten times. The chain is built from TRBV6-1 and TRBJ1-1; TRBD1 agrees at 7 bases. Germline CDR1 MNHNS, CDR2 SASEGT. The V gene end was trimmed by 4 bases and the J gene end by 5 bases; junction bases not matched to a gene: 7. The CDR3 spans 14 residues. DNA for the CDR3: TGTGCCAGCAGTGTCCGACAGGGTGGAACTGAAGCTTTCTTT. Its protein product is CASSVRQGGTEAFF.

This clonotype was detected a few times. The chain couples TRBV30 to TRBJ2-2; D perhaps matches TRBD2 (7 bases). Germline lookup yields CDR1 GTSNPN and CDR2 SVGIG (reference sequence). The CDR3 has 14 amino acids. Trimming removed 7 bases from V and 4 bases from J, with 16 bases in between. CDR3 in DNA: TGTGCCTTTTCGGACGGGGGGCGCACCGGGGAGCTGTTTTTT. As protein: CAFSDGGRTGELFF.